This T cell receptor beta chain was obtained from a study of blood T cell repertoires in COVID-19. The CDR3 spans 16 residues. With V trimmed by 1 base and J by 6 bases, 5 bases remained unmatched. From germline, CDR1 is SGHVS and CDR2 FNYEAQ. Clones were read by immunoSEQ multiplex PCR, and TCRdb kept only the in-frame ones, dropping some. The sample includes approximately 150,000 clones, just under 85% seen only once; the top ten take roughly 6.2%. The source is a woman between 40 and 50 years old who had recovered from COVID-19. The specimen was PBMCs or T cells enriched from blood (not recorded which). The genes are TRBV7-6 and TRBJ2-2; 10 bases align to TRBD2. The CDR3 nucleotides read TGTGCCAGCAGCTTAGGGGGACTAGCGCTAGCCGGGGAGCTGTTTTTT. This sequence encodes CASSLGGLALAGELFF.